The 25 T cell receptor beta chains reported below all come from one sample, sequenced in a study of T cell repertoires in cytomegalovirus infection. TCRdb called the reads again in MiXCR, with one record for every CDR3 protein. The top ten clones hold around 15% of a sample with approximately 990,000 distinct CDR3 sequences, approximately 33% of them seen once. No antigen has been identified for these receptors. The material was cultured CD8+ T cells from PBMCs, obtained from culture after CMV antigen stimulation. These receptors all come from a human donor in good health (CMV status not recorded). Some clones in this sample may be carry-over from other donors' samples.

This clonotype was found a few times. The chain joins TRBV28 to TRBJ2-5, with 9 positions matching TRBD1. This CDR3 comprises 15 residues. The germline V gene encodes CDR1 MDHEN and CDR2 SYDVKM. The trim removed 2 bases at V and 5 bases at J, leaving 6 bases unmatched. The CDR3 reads CASSLPSTGGETQYF. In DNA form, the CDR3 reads TGTGCCAGCAGTTTACCCTCGACAGGGGGGGAGACCCAGTACTTC.

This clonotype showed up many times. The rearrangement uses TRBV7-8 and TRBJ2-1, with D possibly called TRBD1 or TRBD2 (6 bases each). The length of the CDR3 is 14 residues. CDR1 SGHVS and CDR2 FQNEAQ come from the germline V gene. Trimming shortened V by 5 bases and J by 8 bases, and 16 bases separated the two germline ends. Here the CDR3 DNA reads TGTGCCAGCAGCCATACCCCGGGGGCCGATGAGCAGTTCTTC. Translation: CASSHTPGADEQFF. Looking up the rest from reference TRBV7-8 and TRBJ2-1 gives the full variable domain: GAGVSQSPRYKVAKRGQDVALRCDPISGHVSLFWYQQALGQGPEFLTYFQNEAQLDKSGLPSDRFFAERPEGSVSTLKIQRTQQEDSAVYLCASSHTPGADEQFFGPGTRLTVL.

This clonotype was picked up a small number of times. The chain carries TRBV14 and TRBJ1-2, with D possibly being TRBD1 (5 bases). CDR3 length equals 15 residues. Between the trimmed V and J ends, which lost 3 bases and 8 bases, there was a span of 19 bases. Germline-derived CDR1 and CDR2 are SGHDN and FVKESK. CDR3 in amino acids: CASSHHGSGRAGYTF. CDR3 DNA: TGTGCCAGCAGCCACCACGGTAGTGGCAGGGCCGGCTACACCTTC.

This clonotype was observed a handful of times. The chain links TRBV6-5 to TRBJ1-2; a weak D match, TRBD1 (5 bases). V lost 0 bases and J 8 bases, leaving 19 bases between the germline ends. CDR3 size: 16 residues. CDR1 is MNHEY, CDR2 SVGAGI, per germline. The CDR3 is CASSYSSQGFPKGYTF. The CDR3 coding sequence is TGTGCCAGCAGTTACTCTTCGCAGGGCTTCCCTAAGGGCTACACCTTC.

The chain's CDR3 is CASSGGDRTGLAGRYGYTF. The CDR3 DNA sequence: TGTGCCAGCAGTGGGGGAGACCGGACAGGGCTAGCGGGCCGATATGGCTACACCTTC. The chain recombines TRBV6-1 with TRBJ1-2; 8 bases line up with TRBD1. Trimming at V came to 4 bases and at J to 5 bases, leaving 21 bases not matched to a gene. CDR3 size: 19 residues. CDR1 MNHNS and CDR2 SASEGT come from the germline V gene.

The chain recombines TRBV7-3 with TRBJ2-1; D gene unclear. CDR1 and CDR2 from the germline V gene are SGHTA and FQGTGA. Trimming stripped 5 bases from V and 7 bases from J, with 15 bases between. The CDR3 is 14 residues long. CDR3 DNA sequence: TGTGCCAGCAGCCTCGGTTCGGGCGAAAATGAGCAGTTCTTC. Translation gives CASSLGSGENEQFF.

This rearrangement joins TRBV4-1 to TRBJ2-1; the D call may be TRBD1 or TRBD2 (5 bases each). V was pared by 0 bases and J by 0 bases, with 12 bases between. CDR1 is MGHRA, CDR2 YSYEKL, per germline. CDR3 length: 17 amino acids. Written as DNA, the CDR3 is TGCGCCAGCAGCCAAGATCGGGACCTGATCTCCTACAATGAGCAGTTCTTC. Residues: CASSQDRDLISYNEQFF.

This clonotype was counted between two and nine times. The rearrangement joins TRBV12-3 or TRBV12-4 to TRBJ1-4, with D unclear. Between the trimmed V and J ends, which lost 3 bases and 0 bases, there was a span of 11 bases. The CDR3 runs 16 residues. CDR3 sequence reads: CASSFKGLATNEKLFF. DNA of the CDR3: TGTGCCAGCAGTTTCAAGGGCCTTGCAACTAATGAAAAACTGTTTTTT.

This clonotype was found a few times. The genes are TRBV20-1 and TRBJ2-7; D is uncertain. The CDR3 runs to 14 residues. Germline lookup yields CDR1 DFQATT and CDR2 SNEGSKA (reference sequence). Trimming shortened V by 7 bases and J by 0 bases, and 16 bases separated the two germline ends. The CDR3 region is CSVAPGRSSYEQYF. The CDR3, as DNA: TGCAGTGTCGCCCCCGGACGCAGCTCCTACGAGCAGTACTTC.

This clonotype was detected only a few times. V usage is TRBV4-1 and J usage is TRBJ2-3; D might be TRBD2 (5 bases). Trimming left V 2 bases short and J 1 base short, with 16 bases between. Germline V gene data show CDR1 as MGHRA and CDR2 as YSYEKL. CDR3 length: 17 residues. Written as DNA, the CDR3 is TGCGCCAGCAGCCAACCCTGGGCGAGTAGCGGCACAGATACGCAGTATTTT. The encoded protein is CASSQPWASSGTDTQYF.

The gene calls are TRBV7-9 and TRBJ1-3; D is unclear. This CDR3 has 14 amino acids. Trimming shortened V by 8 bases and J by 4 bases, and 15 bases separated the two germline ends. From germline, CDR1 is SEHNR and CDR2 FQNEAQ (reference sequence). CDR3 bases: TGTGCCAGCCAAATGCCCATGACGGGAAACACCATATATTTT. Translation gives CASQMPMTGNTIYF. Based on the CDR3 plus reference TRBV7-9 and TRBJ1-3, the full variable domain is DTGVSQNPRHKITKRGQNVTFRCDPISEHNRLYWYRQTLGQGPEFLTYFQNEAQLEKSRLLSDRFSAERPKGSFSTLEIQRTEQGDSAMYLCASQMPMTGNTIYFGEGSWLTVV.

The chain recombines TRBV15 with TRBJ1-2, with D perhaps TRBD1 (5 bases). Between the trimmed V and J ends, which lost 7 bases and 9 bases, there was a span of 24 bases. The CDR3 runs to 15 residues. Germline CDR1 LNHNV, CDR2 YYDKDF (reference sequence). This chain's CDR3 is CATNDRGPLPYSYTF. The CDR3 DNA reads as TGTGCCACCAACGACAGAGGTCCCCTTCCTTATAGCTACACCTTC.

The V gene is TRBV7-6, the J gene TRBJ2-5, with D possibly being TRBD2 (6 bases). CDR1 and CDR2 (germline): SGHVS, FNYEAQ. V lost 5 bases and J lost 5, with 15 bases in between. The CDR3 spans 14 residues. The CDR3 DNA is TGTGCCAGCAGCGAGGACTATTCGGAGGAGACCCAGTACTTC. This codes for CASSEDYSEETQYF.

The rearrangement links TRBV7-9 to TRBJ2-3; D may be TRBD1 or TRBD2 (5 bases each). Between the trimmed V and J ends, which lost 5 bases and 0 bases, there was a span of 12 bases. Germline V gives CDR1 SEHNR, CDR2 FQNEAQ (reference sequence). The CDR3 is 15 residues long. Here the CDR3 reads CASSRADTSTDTQYF. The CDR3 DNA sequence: TGTGCCAGCAGCCGAGCGGACACTAGCACAGATACGCAGTATTTT.

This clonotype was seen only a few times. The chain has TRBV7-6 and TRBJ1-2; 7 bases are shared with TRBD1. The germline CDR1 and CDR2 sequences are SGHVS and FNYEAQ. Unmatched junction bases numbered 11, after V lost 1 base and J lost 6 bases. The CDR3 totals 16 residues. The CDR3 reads CASSLEGAGAMDGYTF. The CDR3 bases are TGTGCCAGCAGCTTAGAGGGGGCAGGGGCAATGGATGGCTACACCTTC.

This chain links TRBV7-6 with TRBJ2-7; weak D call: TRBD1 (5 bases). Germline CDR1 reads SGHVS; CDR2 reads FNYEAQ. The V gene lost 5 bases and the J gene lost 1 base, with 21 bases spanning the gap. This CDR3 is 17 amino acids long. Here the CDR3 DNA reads TGTGCCAGCAGCCCCCGAGGTCGACAGCCTGCTTCCTACGAGCAGTACGTC. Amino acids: CASSPRGRQPASYEQYV.

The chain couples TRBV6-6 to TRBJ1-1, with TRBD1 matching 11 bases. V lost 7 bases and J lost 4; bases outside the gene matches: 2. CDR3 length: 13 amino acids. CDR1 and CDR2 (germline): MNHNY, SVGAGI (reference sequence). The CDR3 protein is CASTDRGLTEAFF. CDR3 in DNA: TGTGCCAGCACGGACAGGGGGCTCACTGAAGCTTTCTTT.

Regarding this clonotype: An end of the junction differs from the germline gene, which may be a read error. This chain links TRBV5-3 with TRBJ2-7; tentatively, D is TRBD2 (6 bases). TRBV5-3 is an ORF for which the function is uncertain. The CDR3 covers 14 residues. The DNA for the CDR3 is TGTGCCAGCAGCTTGGGGACTCCAAACTACGAGCAGTACTTC. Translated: CASSLGTPNYEQYF.

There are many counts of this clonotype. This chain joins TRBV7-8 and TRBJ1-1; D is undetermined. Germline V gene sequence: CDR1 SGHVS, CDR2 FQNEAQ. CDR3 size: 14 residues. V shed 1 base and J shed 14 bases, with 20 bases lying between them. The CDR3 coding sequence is TGTGCCAGCAGCTTAGTCGGCACGTACCTTGGAGGGTTCTTT. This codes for CASSLVGTYLGGFF. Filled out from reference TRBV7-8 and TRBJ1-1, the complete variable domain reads GAGVSQSPRYKVAKRGQDVALRCDPISGHVSLFWYQQALGQGPEFLTYFQNEAQLDKSGLPSDRFFAERPEGSVSTLKIQRTQQEDSAVYLCASSLVGTYLGGFFGQGTRLTVV.

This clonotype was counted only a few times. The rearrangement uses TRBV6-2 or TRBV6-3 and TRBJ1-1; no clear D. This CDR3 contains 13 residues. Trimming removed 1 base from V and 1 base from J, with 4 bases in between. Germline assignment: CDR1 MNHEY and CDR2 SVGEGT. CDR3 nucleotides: TGTGCCAGCAGTTACTGGGAGAACACTGAAGCTTTCTTT. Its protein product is CASSYWENTEAFF.

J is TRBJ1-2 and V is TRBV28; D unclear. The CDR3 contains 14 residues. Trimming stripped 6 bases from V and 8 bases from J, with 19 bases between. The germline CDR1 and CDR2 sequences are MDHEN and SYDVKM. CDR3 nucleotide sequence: TGTGCCAGCAGAAAAGAGCGTATGGTCGGGGGCTACACCTTC. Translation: CASRKERMVGGYTF.

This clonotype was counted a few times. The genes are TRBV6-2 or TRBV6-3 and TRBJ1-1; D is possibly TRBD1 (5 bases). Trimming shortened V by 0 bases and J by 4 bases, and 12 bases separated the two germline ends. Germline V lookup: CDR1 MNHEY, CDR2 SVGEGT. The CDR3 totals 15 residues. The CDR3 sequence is CASSYSNDGGTEAFF. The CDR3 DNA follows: TGTGCCAGCAGTTACTCGAATGACGGGGGCACTGAAGCTTTCTTT.

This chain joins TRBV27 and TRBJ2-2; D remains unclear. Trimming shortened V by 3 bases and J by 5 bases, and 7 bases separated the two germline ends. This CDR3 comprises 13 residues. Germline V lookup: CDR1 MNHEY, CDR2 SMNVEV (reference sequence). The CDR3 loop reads CASSFTPTGELFF. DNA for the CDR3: TGTGCCAGCAGTTTTACCCCAACCGGGGAGCTGTTTTTT.

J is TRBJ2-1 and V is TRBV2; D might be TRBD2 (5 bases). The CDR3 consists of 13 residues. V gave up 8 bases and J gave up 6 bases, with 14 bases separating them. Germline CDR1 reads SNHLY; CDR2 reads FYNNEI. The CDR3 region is CASAGWAGNEQFF. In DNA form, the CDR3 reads TGTGCCAGCGCCGGGTGGGCGGGCAATGAGCAGTTCTTC.

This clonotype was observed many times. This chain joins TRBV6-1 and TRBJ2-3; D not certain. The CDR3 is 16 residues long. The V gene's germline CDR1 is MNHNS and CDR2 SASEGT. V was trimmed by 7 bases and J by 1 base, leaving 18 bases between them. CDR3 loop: CASIPTGPGGTDTQYF. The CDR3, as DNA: TGTGCCAGCATTCCAACCGGCCCTGGGGGCACAGATACGCAGTATTTT.